The source of this TCR beta chain is a study of T cells after yellow fever vaccination. Study information: Fractions of limited cellularity were prepared by means of SMART-Seq v4 Ultra Low Input.

Study-wide results and limits: Though weaker, the secondary response peaked faster, on day 5 versus 15.

TCRdb used MiXCR to reprocess the 5' RACE reads, holding one entry per CDR3 protein. The sample has about 340,000 distinct CDR3 sequences; around 12% are singletons. As concerns this clonotype: Its antigen is as yet unknown.

The CDR3 has 17 amino acids. V was pared by 2 bases and J by 2 bases, with 7 bases of the junction left unmatched. Germline values: CDR1 SGHAT, CDR2 FQNNGV. V gene TRBV11-2 combines with J gene TRBJ2-3; 10 bases align to TRBD2. Specimen: CD4+ T cells sorted from PBMCs, collected 15 days after the yellow fever booster vaccination. The source is a man younger than 35 who received the YFV17D yellow fever vaccine. The CDR3 coding sequence is TGTGCCAGCAGCTTAATGGTACTAGCGGGGCACACAGATACGCAGTATTTT. This sequence encodes CASSLMVLAGHTDTQYF.